This TCR beta chain was found in a study of radiation and T cells in renal cell carcinoma (dated by TCRdb to 2019 to 2021). Some background on the complete study: TCR beta sequencing covered around 50 samples in total, comprising around 25 tumors and approximately 27 peripheral blood samples. The last blood draw occurred 4 weeks after radiation, at the same time as nephrectomy. In the roughly 54 samples combined, some 4 million unique CDR3 nucleotide sequences were found, encoding roughly 2.5 million unique CDR3 amino acid sequences. What the work shows at the level of the full study, not this receptor alone: Dynamics of the blood repertoire were not tracked past 4 weeks after treatment. In blood, the top tumor clonotypes increased between baseline and 2 weeks post-radiation and then shrank by 4 weeks, which suggests that tumor-resident clones expanded only transiently. Because pretreatment tumor biopsies were not available, the study could not determine whether clonotypes were already present within the tumor at baseline. Because the trial had a single-armed design, the trial could not examine how radiation dose or scheduling affected the TCR repertoire.

The time point label here, explained by the study, means: blood 4 weeks post-SBRT, at nephrectomy. The label giving this sample's treatment or condition can be read as: 15 Gy SBRT to primary tumor, nephrectomy 4 weeks later. The samples were drawn from a clinical trial, where primary renal cell carcinomas were treated with 15 Gy of stereotactic body radiation therapy and then removed by nephrectomy 4 weeks afterward. Serial peripheral blood from radiation-treated patients was sampled at baseline, 2 weeks and 4 weeks after SBRT to track tumor-enriched clonotypes. Renal cell carcinoma with clear cell pathology was present in all patients. Genomic DNA for TCR sequencing was prepared using the QIAamp DNA Blood Mini Kit (Qiagen). Samples were included in the analyses only if all quality control checks were passed. The germline ends are 3 bases apart after V is trimmed by 3 bases and J by 7 bases. The CDR3 has 11 amino acids, counting the end cysteine and phenylalanine. Only the CDR3 DNA is retained, 33 bases long and in frame from the first base. The germline V gene (reference sequence) supplies CDR1 MNHNY and CDR2 SVGAGI.

This clone appeared a few times. Its antigen specificity is not known. It has no much larger one-base neighbor in the sample; base qualities were not kept. TCR beta libraries were generated from genomic DNA with the immunoSEQ kit, following the manufacturer's recommendations. For library preparation, a first multiplex PCR was performed with proprietary primers, followed by a second PCR in which unique barcodes were added, and bead cleanups were performed after each round. A positive control reaction and a negative control reaction, both provided in the kit, were run with every batch of samples. The final libraries were assessed on an Agilent 4200 TapeStation D1000 ScreenTape, pooled by volume, and quantified by qPCR. An Illumina NextSeq500 fitted with a MidOutput 150-cycle cartridge performed the sequencing, running 156 Read1 cycles and 15 Index1 cycles with the kit's custom primers. The pooled library was loaded at approximately 1 pM with an approximately 20% PhiX control spike-in. In the authors' own workflow: Vendor-processed data were analyzed in R, and a clonotype was defined as all T cells sharing the same CDR3 nucleotide sequence. In the clone abundance analyses, frequencies in each sample were normalized to that sample's 10,000 most abundant clones. Before analysis, public T cell clones were removed, and these numbered fewer than six per sample on average. Tumor-enriched clonotypes and baseline blood-enriched clonotypes were defined as those with an abundance difference of at least 32-fold between compartments. Clonotypes expanded or contracted between blood time points were identified with a beta-binomial differential abundance model. Tumor-blood repertoire similarity was measured with the Baroni-Urbani and Buser coefficient, and group comparisons used two-tailed Wilcoxon tests in R. TCRdb mirrors the immuneACCESS table, restricted to in-frame sequences. Some clones are absent from its copies; in checked studies, under half trace to an unresolved V gene, and the reason for the others is unknown. The V and J calls and the clone size are those of that table, but D and trimming were determined from the DNA. The sample profile shows more than 60,000 clones; less than 85% of them were found once. The top ten clonotypes cover about 2.5% of the sample.

The sample consisted of blood, taken from a patient whose treatment included radiotherapy and nephrectomy. This TCR came from an older woman with renal cell carcinoma. In this chain, TRBV6-6 is recombined with TRBJ2-2; too little of a D gene remains to name it. The sequenced DNA: TGTGCCAGCAGTTATGACGGGGAGCTGTTTTTT. Its protein is CASSYDGELFF.